This T cell receptor (beta chain) comes out of a study of control samples from healthy donors and cancer patients. The germline gives CDR1 SNHLY, CDR2 FYNNEI. The CDR3 is made up of 10 amino acids. The germline V and J ends were trimmed by 7 bases and 5 bases, with 5 bases remaining between them. TCRdb's copy holds only in-frame clones and misses some; the assay was immunoSEQ multiplex PCR. The sample includes over 100,000 clones, around 88% of them seen just once. The TCR originated in a man aged 40-49 years in good health. V is TRBV2 and J is TRBJ2-5; D not resolved. The source material was blood. CDR3 nucleotides: TGTGCCAGCACTCTGGAGACCCAGTACTTC. This codes for CASTLETQYF.